The 10 T cell receptor beta chains below come from one sample, sequenced in a study of liver allograft versus peripheral blood T cells. Study-wide background: Hepatic allograft T cell receptor repertoires were evaluated relative to those present in recipients' peripheral blood.

TCRdb reanalysed the reads using MiXCR and keeps one entry per CDR3 protein. This table has approximately 9,000 distinct CDR3 sequences, approximately 17% appearing once. Source of these receptors: a human patient who had a liver transplant. The graft donor may be the source of some T cells.

The genes are TRBV14 and TRBJ1-1; 7 positions match TRBD1. The CDR3 spans 12 residues. The germline CDR1 and CDR2 sequences are SGHDN and FVKESK. V shed 4 bases and J 7 bases; nucleotides not matched to a gene: 3. The CDR3 is CASSRDRFEAFF. The CDR3 coding sequence is TGTGCCAGCAGCCGGGACAGATTTGAAGCTTTCTTT.

Only a few counts were recorded for this clonotype. V and J are TRBV6-2 or TRBV6-3 and TRBJ1-3; D might be TRBD1 (5 bases). V was trimmed by 10 bases and J by 0 bases, leaving 16 bases between them. The CDR3 has 15 residues. Germline assignment: CDR1 MNHEY and CDR2 SVGEGT. CDR3 bases: TGTGCCACGAGCCGGGACGAATACTCTGGAAACACCATATATTTT. As protein: CATSRDEYSGNTIYF.

By frequency in the sample, this clonotype is medium-sized. The chain is built from TRBV19 and TRBJ1-2; D not resolved. CDR3 length equals 15 residues. Germline CDR1 and CDR2: LNHDA and SQIVND (reference sequence). The V end lost 6 bases, the J end lost 5 bases, and 19 bases lay between the germline ends. CDR3 residues: CASSITDGVLYGYTF. CDR3 DNA: TGTGCCAGTAGCATCACTGACGGGGTCCTATATGGCTACACCTTC. Combining the CDR3 with reference TRBV19 and TRBJ1-2 gives the whole variable domain DGGITQSPKYLFRKEGQNVTLSCEQNLNHDAMYWYRQDPGQGLRLIYYSQIVNDFQKGDIAEGYSVSREKKESFPLTVTSAQKNPTAFYLCASSITDGVLYGYTFGSGTRLTVV.

This clonotype was detected ten times or more. The rearrangement uses TRBV6-5 and TRBJ2-6, with 8 nucleotides matching TRBD1. The V gene's germline CDR1 is MNHEY and CDR2 SVGAGI. With V trimmed by 4 bases and J by 0 bases, 11 bases remained unmatched. The CDR3 loop spans 19 amino acids. This CDR3 reads CASSSTYGTGHSGANVLTF. In nucleotides, the CDR3 is TGTGCCAGCAGTTCTACCTACGGGACAGGTCACTCTGGGGCCAACGTCCTGACTTTC.

This clonotype is termed medium-sized. The CDR3 sequence is CASRTRWDSTYGYTF. The CDR3 region has the DNA TGTGCCAGCAGGACTCGTTGGGACAGCACCTATGGCTACACCTTC. The chain combines TRBV6-5 with TRBJ1-2, with TRBD1 matching over 7 bases. V trimming: 6 bases; J trimming: 4 bases; junction bases outside the gene matches: 11. Looked up from germline, CDR1 is MNHEY and CDR2 is SVGAGI. The CDR3 loop spans 15 amino acids.

This clonotype was seen a few times. Germline and junction disagree at one end, which may indicate a read error. The J gene is TRBJ1-2, the V gene TRBV5-6; D is possibly TRBD1 (5 bases). This CDR3 region has 12 residues. CDR1 is SGHDT and CDR2 is YYEEEE in the germline V gene. The CDR3 reads CASSISGSPPGF. The CDR3 DNA sequence: TGTGCCAGCAGCATTTCAGGGAGTCCACCCGGCTTC.

The CDR3 bases are TGTGCCAGCAGTTACTCGACCATTTCCCACTCTGGAAACACCATATATTTT. Protein: CASSYSTISHSGNTIYF. The chain carries TRBV6-5 and TRBJ1-3; D is unresolved. CDR3 size: 17 residues. Trimming removed 0 bases at V and 0 bases at J, with 12 bases between. Germline V lookup: CDR1 MNHEY, CDR2 SVGAGI.

This chain links TRBV12-3 or TRBV12-4 with TRBJ1-6; a weak D match, TRBD1 (6 bases). This CDR3 contains 15 residues. V lost 6 bases and J 7 bases, leaving 16 bases between the germline ends. The CDR3 loop reads CASSPSQGRNSPLHF. The CDR3 DNA reads as TGTGCCAGCAGCCCATCCCAGGGGCGGAATTCACCCCTCCACTTT.

This clonotype was detected a few times. This sequence joins TRBV7-9 and TRBJ1-2, with 8 positions matching TRBD1. Germline CDR1 and CDR2: SEHNR and FQNEAQ (reference sequence). The CDR3 length is 12 residues. Trimming removed 3 bases from V and 8 bases from J; junction bases left unmatched: 2. DNA of the CDR3: TGTGCCAGCAGCTTGACAGGGGACGGCTACACCTTC. Translated: CASSLTGDGYTF.

This clonotype was seen a few times. The CDR3 sequence is CASSLGQRGGTDTQYF. CDR3 nucleotide sequence: TGTGCCAGCAGCTTGGGCCAGCGGGGGGGCACAGATACGCAGTATTTT. This chain uses TRBV5-4 with TRBJ2-3; 9 positions agree with TRBD2. The ends lost 0 bases at V and 1 base at J; junction bases unmatched: 3. The CDR3 is made up of 16 amino acids. In germline, CDR1 is SGHNT, CDR2 YYREEE (reference sequence).